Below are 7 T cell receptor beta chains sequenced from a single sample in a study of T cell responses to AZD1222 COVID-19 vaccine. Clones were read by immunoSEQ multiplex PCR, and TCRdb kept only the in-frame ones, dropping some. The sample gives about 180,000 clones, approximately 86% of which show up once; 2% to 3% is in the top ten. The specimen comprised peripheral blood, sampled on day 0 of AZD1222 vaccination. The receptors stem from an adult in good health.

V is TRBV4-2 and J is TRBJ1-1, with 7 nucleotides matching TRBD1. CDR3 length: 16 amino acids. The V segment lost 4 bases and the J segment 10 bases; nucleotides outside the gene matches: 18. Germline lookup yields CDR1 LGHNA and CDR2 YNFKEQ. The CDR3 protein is CASSREVWDSWELAFF. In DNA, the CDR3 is TGTGCCAGCAGCCGCGAGGTATGGGACAGTTGGGAGCTAGCTTTCTTT.

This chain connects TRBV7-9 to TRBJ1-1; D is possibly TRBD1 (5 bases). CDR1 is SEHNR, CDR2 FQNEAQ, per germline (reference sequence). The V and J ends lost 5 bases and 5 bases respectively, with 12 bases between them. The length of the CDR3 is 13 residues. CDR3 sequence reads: CASSQPGGTEAFF. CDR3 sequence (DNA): TGTGCCAGCAGCCAACCTGGGGGAACTGAAGCTTTCTTT.

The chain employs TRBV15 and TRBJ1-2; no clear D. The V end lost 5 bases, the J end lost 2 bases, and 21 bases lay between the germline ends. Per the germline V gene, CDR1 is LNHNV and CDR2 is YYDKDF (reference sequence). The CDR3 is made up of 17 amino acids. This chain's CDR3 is CATSPYTLGSTNYGYTF. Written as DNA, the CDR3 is TGTGCCACCAGCCCATACACCCTCGGGTCGACCAACTATGGCTACACCTTC.

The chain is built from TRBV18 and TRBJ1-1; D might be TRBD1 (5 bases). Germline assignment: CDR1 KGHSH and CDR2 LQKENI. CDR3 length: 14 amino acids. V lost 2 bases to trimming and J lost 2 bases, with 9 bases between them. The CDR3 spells CASSPLGDNTEAFF. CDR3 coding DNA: TGTGCCAGCTCACCATTAGGGGACAACACTGAAGCTTTCTTT.

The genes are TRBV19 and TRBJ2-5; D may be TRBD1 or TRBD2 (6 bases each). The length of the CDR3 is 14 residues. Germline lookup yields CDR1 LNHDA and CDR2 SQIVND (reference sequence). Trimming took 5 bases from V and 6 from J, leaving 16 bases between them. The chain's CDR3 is CASSSGDRRKTQYF. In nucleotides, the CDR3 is TGTGCCAGTAGTTCGGGAGACAGGCGGAAGACCCAGTACTTC.

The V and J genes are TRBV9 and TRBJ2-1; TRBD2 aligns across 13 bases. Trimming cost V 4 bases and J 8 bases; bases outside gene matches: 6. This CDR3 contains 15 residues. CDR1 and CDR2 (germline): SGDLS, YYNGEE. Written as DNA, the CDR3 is TGTGCCAGCAGCATGGGACTAGCGGGAAGCTATGAGCAGTTCTTC. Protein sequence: CASSMGLAGSYEQFF.

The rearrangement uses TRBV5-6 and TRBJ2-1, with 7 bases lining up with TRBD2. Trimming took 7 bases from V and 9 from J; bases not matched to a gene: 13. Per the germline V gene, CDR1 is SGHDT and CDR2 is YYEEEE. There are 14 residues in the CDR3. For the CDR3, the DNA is TGTGCCAGCCGGTCTGGCGGGAGAGAGAGTGAGCAGTTCTTC. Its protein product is CASRSGGRESEQFF.